The 6 T cell receptor beta chains below all came from one sample that was sequenced in a study of T cell clones after liver transplantation. Measured with immunoSEQ multiplex PCR; TCRdb has only the in-frame clones, and not every one. Altogether approximately 55,000 clones are present, 70% to 75% being singletons, with the ten largest covering over 14%. Specimen: CD4+ T cells from blood, collected before liver transplant. The receptors shown here come from a human donor who received a liver transplant.

This chain uses TRBV30 with TRBJ1-1, with D maybe TRBD1 (6 bases). Trimming pared 5 bases from V and 4 bases from J, leaving 20 bases between. The CDR3 spans 15 residues. Germline assignment: CDR1 GTSNPN and CDR2 SVGIG (reference sequence). The CDR3 region is CAWAKPGVGSTEAFF. The CDR3 coding sequence is TGTGCCTGGGCCAAACCAGGGGTGGGGAGCACTGAAGCTTTCTTT.

The V and J genes are TRBV7-6 and TRBJ2-7; no clear D. The CDR3 length is 14 residues. Germline values: CDR1 SGHVS, CDR2 FNYEAQ. The germline V and J ends were trimmed by 1 base and 9 bases, with 16 bases remaining between them. CDR3 loop: CASSLVTLSRVQYF. As DNA, the CDR3 is TGTGCCAGCAGCTTAGTAACCCTCTCCCGGGTGCAGTACTTC.

The CDR3 DNA reads as TGTGCCATGAGGGGGGGAGGTACTGAAGCTTTCTTT. This codes for CAMRGGGTEAFF. The chain links TRBV10-3 to TRBJ1-1; D is perhaps TRBD1 (6 bases). The germline gives CDR1 ENHRY, CDR2 SYGVKD. The CDR3 is made up of 12 amino acids. The ends were cut back, 9 bases at V and 5 bases at J, with 13 bases in the middle.

This rearrangement joins TRBV6-1 to TRBJ2-7, with D hard to call. V was cut by 4 bases and J by 7 bases, with 8 bases left in between. There are 11 residues in the CDR3. Germline V lookup: CDR1 MNHNS, CDR2 SASEGT. The CDR3 nucleotides read TGTGCCAGCAGTGGAGGCAGAGAGCAGTACTTC. Residues: CASSGGREQYF.

The rearrangement uses TRBV27 and TRBJ2-5; weak D call: TRBD1 (5 bases). CDR1 is MNHEY and CDR2 is SMNVEV in the germline V gene (reference sequence). With 5 bases removed from V and 1 base from J, the gap between germline ends came to 17 bases. The CDR3 loop spans 16 amino acids. Here the CDR3 DNA reads TGTGCCAGCAGTCCCCGTGGTCTGCAGGGCCAAGAGACCCAGTACTTC. This codes for CASSPRGLQGQETQYF.

This clone came up a few times. The chain is built from TRBV28 and TRBJ1-5, with D unclear. V lost 8 bases and J 0 bases, leaving 8 bases between the germline ends. This CDR3 contains 13 residues. Per germline, CDR1 MDHEN and CDR2 SYDVKM. The CDR3 sequence: CASERYSNQPQHF. As DNA, the CDR3 is TGTGCCAGCGAGCGATATAGCAATCAGCCCCAGCATTTT.